Included here is one TCR beta chain sequence, with context. Its antigen is still unknown. The PCR contained 60 Vbeta and 13 Jbeta primers. The method was immunoSEQ multiplex PCR; TCRdb's version includes in-frame clones alone and lacks a portion of them. The sample table includes 65,000 to 85,000 clones. The entry originates in a study of cytomegalovirus exposure and HLA in healthy donors. Study overall: The Caucasian-associated ancestry cluster contained 81% of the 300 to 450 genotyped donors.

The length of the CDR3 is 16 residues. V lost 2 bases, J lost 4 bases, and 6 bases stayed unmatched. CDR1 is PRHDT, CDR2 FYEKMQ, per germline (reference sequence). Study-level points and caveats: More than 15,000 TCR beta sequences were associated with HLA alleles at 0.05 false discovery rate in a later analysis. Exclusion as indistinguishable affected some V segments, including TRBV6-2 and TRBV6-3. A likely sequencing artifact accounted for one observed cluster of highly shared sequence variants.

V usage is TRBV13 and J usage is TRBJ2-1, with 9 nucleotides matching TRBD1. The sequence was obtained from a woman in her 30s in good health and CMV-seronegative. The sequencing input was PBMCs. The CDR3 here is CASSLKGQGPYNEQFF. The CDR3 region has the DNA TGTGCCAGCAGCTTAAAGGGACAGGGCCCTTACAATGAGCAGTTCTTC.